The 9 T cell receptor beta chains below all came from one sample that was sequenced in a study of cytotoxic CD8 clonotypes in ibrutinib-treated CLL. TCRdb's copy holds only in-frame clones and misses some; the assay was immunoSEQ multiplex PCR. The sample comprises about 150,000 clones, approximately 80% of which are singletons, and approximately 5.1% rests with the top ten. The material was PBMCs, obtained after 24 months of ibrutinib treatment. The receptor set was obtained from a human donor with chronic lymphocytic leukemia.

This chain joins TRBV11-2 and TRBJ2-7, with D unclear. The CDR3 covers 14 residues. Germline loops: CDR1 SGHAT, CDR2 FQNNGV. With 2 bases removed from V and 2 bases from J, the gap between germline ends came to 10 bases. In DNA form, the CDR3 reads TGTGCCAGCAGCTTACCCACCCCGCCCTACGAGCAGTACTTC. Its protein is CASSLPTPPYEQYF.

This chain joins TRBV5-6 and TRBJ2-7; no clear D gene. The V end was cut by 4 bases, the J end by 2 bases, with 10 bases between. Germline values: CDR1 SGHDT, CDR2 YYEEEE. This CDR3 is 13 amino acids long. CDR3: CASSPVGAYEQYF. Written as DNA, the CDR3 is TGTGCCAGCAGCCCAGTTGGGGCCTACGAGCAGTACTTC. The whole variable domain, filled in from reference TRBV5-6 and TRBJ2-7, reads DAGVTQSPTHLIKTRGQQVTLRCSPKSGHDTVSWYQQALGQGPQFIFQYYEEEERQRGNFPDRFSGHQFPNYSSELNVNALLLGDSALYLCASSPVGAYEQYFGPGTRLTVT.

The chain is built from TRBV28 and TRBJ2-1; D may match TRBD1 or TRBD2 (6 bases each). V dropped 3 bases and J dropped 4 bases, with 10 bases sitting between them. Per germline, CDR1 MDHEN and CDR2 SYDVKM. The CDR3 runs 14 residues. The CDR3 loop reads CASSLQGRYNEQFF. As DNA, the CDR3 is TGTGCCAGCAGTTTGCAGGGGAGGTACAATGAGCAGTTCTTC.

The chain uses TRBV15 and TRBJ2-7, with a weak D call TRBD1 (6 bases). CDR3 size: 13 residues. CDR1 LNHNV and CDR2 YYDKDF come from the germline V gene (reference sequence). The V and J ends lost 8 bases and 2 bases respectively, with 13 bases between them. The DNA for the CDR3 is TGTGCCACCCTCCAGACAGGAGCCTACGAGCAGTACTTC. The encoded protein is CATLQTGAYEQYF. The full variable domain, rest sourced from reference TRBV15 and TRBJ2-7, is DAMVIQNPRYQVTQFGKPVTLSCSQTLNHNVMYWYQQKSSQAPKLLFHYYDKDFNNEADTPDNFQSRRPNTSFCFLDIRSPGLGDTAMYLCATLQTGAYEQYFGPGTRLTVT.

The V gene is TRBV28, the J gene TRBJ1-2, with a weak D call TRBD1 (5 bases). CDR1 MDHEN and CDR2 SYDVKM come from the germline V gene. This CDR3 has 14 amino acids. Trimming removed 6 bases from V and 5 bases from J, with 16 bases in between. For the CDR3, the DNA is TGTGCCAGCAGCCGGGGGGGACTGACGTATGGCTACACCTTC. This sequence encodes CASSRGGLTYGYTF.

The V gene is TRBV5-1, the J gene TRBJ1-1, with unresolved D. The CDR3 is 16 residues long. Per germline, CDR1 SGHRS and CDR2 YFSETQ. V was shortened by 4 bases and J by 0 bases, with 16 bases between the two germline ends. The CDR3 reads CASSPDQRRVNTEAFF. In DNA, the CDR3 is TGCGCCAGCAGCCCGGACCAACGGCGGGTGAACACTGAAGCTTTCTTT.

This rearrangement joins TRBV18 to TRBJ2-1; tentative D call: TRBD2 (6 bases). The CDR3 is made up of 14 amino acids. Germline V gene sequence: CDR1 KGHSH, CDR2 LQKENI. V dropped 3 bases and J dropped 7 bases, with 13 bases sitting between them. For the CDR3, the DNA is TGTGCCAGCTCACCGGGGACTGCTAAAAATGAGCAGTTCTTC. Amino acid sequence: CASSPGTAKNEQFF.

This chain joins TRBV19 and TRBJ2-1; unclear D gene. V lost 3 bases and J lost 10, with 13 bases in between. The CDR3 is made up of 13 amino acids. Germline-derived CDR1 and CDR2 are LNHDA and SQIVND (reference sequence). The CDR3 region is CASSMVSLDEQFF. In DNA, the CDR3 is TGTGCCAGTAGTATGGTCTCACTCGACGAGCAGTTCTTC.

This clone has at least ten counts. V usage is TRBV7-2 and J usage is TRBJ2-6; D is unclear. CDR3 length: 15 amino acids. The V and J ends lost 1 base and 0 bases respectively, with 4 bases between them. CDR1 is SGHTA and CDR2 is FQGNSA in the germline V gene. The CDR3 DNA follows: TGTGCCAGCAGCTTAGGTTTCTCTGGGGCCAACGTCCTGACTTTC. Translating it yields CASSLGFSGANVLTF. The variable domain in full, with the rest retrieved from reference TRBV7-2 and TRBJ2-6, is GAGVSQSPSNKVTEKGKDVELRCDPISGHTALYWYRQSLGQGLEFLIYFQGNSAPDKSGLPSDRFSAERTGGSVSTLTIQRTQQEDSAVYLCASSLGFSGANVLTFGAGSRLTVL.